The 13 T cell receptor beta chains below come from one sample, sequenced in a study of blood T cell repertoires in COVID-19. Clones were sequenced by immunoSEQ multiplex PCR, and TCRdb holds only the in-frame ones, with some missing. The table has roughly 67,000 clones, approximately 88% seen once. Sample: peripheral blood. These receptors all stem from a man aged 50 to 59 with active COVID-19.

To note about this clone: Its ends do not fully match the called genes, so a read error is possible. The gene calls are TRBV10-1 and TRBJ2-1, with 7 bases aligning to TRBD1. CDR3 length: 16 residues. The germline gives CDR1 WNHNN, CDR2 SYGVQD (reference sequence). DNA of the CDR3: TGCGCCAGCAGTGAGTCGAGAGGGGGCTCCCACAATGAGCAGTTCTTC. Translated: CASSESRGGSHNEQFF.

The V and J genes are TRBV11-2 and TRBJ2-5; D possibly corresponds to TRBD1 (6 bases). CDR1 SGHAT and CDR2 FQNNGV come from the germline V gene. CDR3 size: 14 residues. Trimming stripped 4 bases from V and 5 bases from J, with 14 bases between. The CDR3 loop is CASSYTGTLETQYF. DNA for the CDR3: TGTGCCAGCAGCTATACAGGGACCTTGGAGACCCAGTACTTC.

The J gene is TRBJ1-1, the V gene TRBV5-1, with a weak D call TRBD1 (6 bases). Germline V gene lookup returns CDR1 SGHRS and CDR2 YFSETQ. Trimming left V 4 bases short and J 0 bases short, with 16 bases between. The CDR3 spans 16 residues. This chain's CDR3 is CASSLVPGALNTEAFF. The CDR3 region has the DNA TGCGCCAGCAGCCTGGTACCAGGGGCCTTGAACACTGAAGCTTTCTTT.

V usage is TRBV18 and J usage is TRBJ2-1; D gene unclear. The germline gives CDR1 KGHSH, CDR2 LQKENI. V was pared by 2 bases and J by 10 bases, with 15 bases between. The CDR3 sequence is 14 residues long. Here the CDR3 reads CASSPVALSLEQFF. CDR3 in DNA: TGTGCCAGCTCACCAGTAGCCTTGTCACTAGAGCAGTTCTTC.

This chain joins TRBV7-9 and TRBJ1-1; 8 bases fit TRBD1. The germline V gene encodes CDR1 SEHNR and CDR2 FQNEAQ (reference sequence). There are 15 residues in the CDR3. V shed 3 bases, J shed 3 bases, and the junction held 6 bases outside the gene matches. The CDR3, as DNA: TGTGCCAGCAGCTTCTGGACAGGGCAGGACACTGAAGCTTTCTTT. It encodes CASSFWTGQDTEAFF.

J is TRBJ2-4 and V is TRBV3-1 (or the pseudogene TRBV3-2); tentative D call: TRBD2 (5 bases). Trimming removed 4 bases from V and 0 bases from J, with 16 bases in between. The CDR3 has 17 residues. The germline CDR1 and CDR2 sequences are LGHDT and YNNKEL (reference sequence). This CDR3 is CASSPSGTSLAKNIQYF. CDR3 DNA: TGTGCCAGCAGCCCCTCGGGAACAAGCTTAGCCAAAAACATTCAGTACTTC.

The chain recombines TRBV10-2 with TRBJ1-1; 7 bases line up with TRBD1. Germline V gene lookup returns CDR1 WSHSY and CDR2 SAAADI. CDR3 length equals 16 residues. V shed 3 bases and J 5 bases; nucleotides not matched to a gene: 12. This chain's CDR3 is CASSDRWTGPGTEAFF. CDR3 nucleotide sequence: TGCGCCAGCAGTGATAGGTGGACAGGTCCGGGTACTGAAGCTTTCTTT.

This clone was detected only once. CDR3 sequence (DNA): TGCGCCAGCAGTCAACCACTGAGGTTTTCTACAGGGGGAAAAGCTAACTATGGCTACACCTTC. It codes for CASSQPLRFSTGGKANYGYTF. The chain combines TRBV23-1 with TRBJ1-2; 8 bases agree with TRBD1. TRBV23-1 has ORF status, its function being uncertain. The J segment lost 0 bases and the V segment lost 2 bases, leaving 20 bases of the junction unmatched. The CDR3 is made up of 21 amino acids.

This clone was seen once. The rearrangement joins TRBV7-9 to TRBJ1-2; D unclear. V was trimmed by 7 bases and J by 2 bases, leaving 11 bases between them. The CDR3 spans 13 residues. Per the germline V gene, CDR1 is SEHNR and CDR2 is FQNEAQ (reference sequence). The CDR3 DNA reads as TGTGCCAGCACCCCCGGGTTAAACTATGGCTACACCTTC. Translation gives CASTPGLNYGYTF.

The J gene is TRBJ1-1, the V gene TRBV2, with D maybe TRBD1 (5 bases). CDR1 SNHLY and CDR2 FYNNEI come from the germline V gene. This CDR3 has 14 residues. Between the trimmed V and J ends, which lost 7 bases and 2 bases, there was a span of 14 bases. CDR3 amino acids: CASTRGRENTEAFF. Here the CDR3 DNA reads TGTGCCAGCACAAGGGGCAGGGAAAACACTGAAGCTTTCTTT.

This chain's CDR3 is CASSSRTGGNSPLHF. The DNA for the CDR3 is TGTGCCAGCAGTTCGCGGACAGGGGGAAATTCACCCCTCCACTTT. The rearrangement joins TRBV6-2 or TRBV6-3 to TRBJ1-6; 10 bases map to TRBD1. The V gene end was trimmed by 4 bases and the J gene end by 7 bases; junction bases not matched to a gene: 4. There are 15 residues in the CDR3. Germline loops: CDR1 MNHEY, CDR2 SVGEGT.

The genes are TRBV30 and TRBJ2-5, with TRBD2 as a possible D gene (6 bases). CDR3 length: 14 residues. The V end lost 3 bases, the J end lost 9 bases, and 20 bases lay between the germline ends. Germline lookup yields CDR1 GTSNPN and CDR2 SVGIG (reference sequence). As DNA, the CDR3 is TGTGCCTGGAGGGCAGGGCCCAAGGAGGGTGCCCAGTACTTC. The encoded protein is CAWRAGPKEGAQYF.

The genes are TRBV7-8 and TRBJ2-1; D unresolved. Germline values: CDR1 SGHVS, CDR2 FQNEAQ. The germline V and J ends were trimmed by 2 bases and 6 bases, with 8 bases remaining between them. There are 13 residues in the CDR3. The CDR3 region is CASSLRSGNEQFF. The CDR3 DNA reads TGTGCCAGCAGCTTAAGATCGGGCAATGAGCAGTTCTTC.